This T cell receptor (beta chain) derives from a study of identical twins. V shed 5 bases and J 1 base; nucleotides not matched to a gene: 14. From germline, CDR1 is SGHTA and CDR2 FQGNSA. The CDR3 is 17 residues long. A universal primer site arose from template switching, and cDNA bore unique molecular identifiers. TCRdb re-called the 5' RACE reads through MiXCR, storing one row per CDR3 protein. The sample comprises some 500,000 distinct CDR3 sequences, under 25% of which are singletons, and 0.75% to 0.95% rests with the top ten. This sample also appeared in a second study, on T cells expressing NK-cell markers.

The sequenced sample was CD4+ T cells sorted from blood. This TCR derives from a young woman in good health. The gene calls are TRBV7-2 and TRBJ2-7, with 7 bases identical to TRBD2. CDR3 sequence reads: CASSPLLVAGRSYEQYF. The CDR3 region has the DNA TGTGCCAGCAGCCCGCTACTAGTAGCGGGCAGGTCCTACGAGCAGTACTTC.